This T cell receptor (beta chain) was captured in a study of regulatory T cells in long-lasting Graves disease. Study results and limitations: Persistent Graves' patients possessed reduced TCR diversity relative to recently diagnosed ones.

CDR3-region Arm-PCR and iRepertoire HTBI primers produced the TCR beta libraries. One entry per CDR3 protein results from TCRdb running MiXCR on the multiplex PCR reads. Of under 500,000 distinct CDR3 sequences in the sample, about a sixth are singletons; the top ten hold about 10%. There are 14 residues in the CDR3. Per the germline V gene, CDR1 is MNHEY and CDR2 is SVGAGI. With 1 base removed from V and 4 bases from J, the gap between germline ends came to 8 bases. Documented time point: newly diagnosed GD, antithyroid drugs for less than 3 months. From PBMCs, RNA was extracted and then used to make the TCR library. About this clonotype itself: No antigen is known for it.

This sample also belongs to another study, concerning T cells in Graves' hyperthyroidism and ophthalmopathy.

The chain has TRBV6-5 and TRBJ2-1; D unclear. The sequencing here drew on peripheral blood mononuclear cells (PBMCs), taken at new diagnosis, from a patient treated with antithyroid drugs. This receptor was obtained from a woman in her thirties with Graves disease. CDR3 nucleotides: TGTGCCAGCAGTTACTTGGGCAGGTACAATGAGCAGTTCTTC. It is translated as CASSYLGRYNEQFF.